The next 20 T cell receptor beta chains were all read from a single sample in a study of T cell repertoires in cytomegalovirus infection (dated by TCRdb to the late 2010s). TCRdb lists the instrument as Illumina HiSeq 1500. TCRdb passed the public sequencing reads through fastp at Q25 and MiXCR, retaining productive beta sequences. Records with the same CDR3 protein are collapsed into one entry carrying the most frequent genes and DNA. The sample has roughly 140,000 distinct CDR3 sequences on record, about a quarter of them singletons. The top ten clones comprise about 10% of the sample. The sequenced sample was PBMCs. The receptors come from a human donor in good health (CMV status not recorded). Some clones in this sample may be carry-over from other donors' samples.

This clonotype was seen repeatedly, ten times or more. V and J are TRBV12-3 or TRBV12-4 and TRBJ1-6; D is undetermined. This CDR3 region has 13 residues. V was shortened by 3 bases and J by 8 bases, with 8 bases between the two germline ends. This CDR3 is CASSLGGDSPLHF. CDR3 in DNA: TGTGCCAGCAGTTTGGGAGGTGATTCACCCCTCCACTTT.

The chain joins TRBV12-3 or TRBV12-4 to TRBJ1-1; D unclear. Trimming left V 5 bases short and J 6 bases short, with 16 bases between. The CDR3 contains 14 residues. CDR3 sequence: CASSPGLGSSEAFF. CDR3 nucleotide sequence: TGTGCCAGCAGTCCCGGATTGGGCAGCTCTGAAGCTTTCTTT.

In this sample, this clonotype turned up once. A much larger clonotype is one base distant, so this may be a read error. The gene calls are TRBV18 and TRBJ1-2, with D tentatively TRBD1 (5 bases). V shed 2 bases and J shed 3 bases, with 25 bases lying between them. The germline V gene has CDR1 KGHSH and CDR2 LQKENI. CDR3 size: 19 residues. CDR3 nucleotide sequence: TGTGCCAGCTCACCATGGCCCCTGGACACGGATACCCTTGACTATGGCTACACCTTC. This codes for CASSPWPLDTDTLDYGYTF.

As for this clonotype: A much larger clone differs by one base, so this may be a read error. V usage is TRBV7-2 and J usage is TRBJ2-1; 9 nucleotides align to TRBD2. CDR3 size: 15 residues. V dropped 1 base and J dropped 6; count of bases not matched to a gene: 4. The V gene's germline CDR1 is SGHTA and CDR2 FQGNSA. The CDR3 spells CTSSLVGLASNEQFF. In DNA form, the CDR3 reads TGTACCAGCAGCTTAGTAGGACTAGCGAGCAATGAGCAGTTCTTC.

This clonotype was seen a handful of times. V and J are TRBV7-2 and TRBJ1-2, with 9 bases aligning to TRBD1. V lost 5 bases to trimming and J lost 2 bases; unmatched junction nucleotides: 3. The CDR3 extends over 14 amino acids. CDR1 and CDR2 from the germline V gene are SGHTA and FQGNSA. The CDR3 reads CASSRTGVNYGYTF. CDR3 bases: TGTGCCAGCAGCCGGACAGGGGTCAACTATGGCTACACCTTC. Variable domain in full (rest from reference TRBV7-2 and TRBJ1-2): GAGVSQSPSNKVTEKGKDVELRCDPISGHTALYWYRQSLGQGLEFLIYFQGNSAPDKSGLPSDRFSAERTGGSVSTLTIQRTQQEDSAVYLCASSRTGVNYGYTFGSGTRLTVV.

A few counts support this clonotype. This chain connects TRBV28 to TRBJ1-1, with 9 bases lining up with TRBD1. Germline values: CDR1 MDHEN, CDR2 SYDVKM. The CDR3 length is 18 residues. V lost 6 bases, J lost 0 bases, and 14 bases stayed unmatched. The CDR3 reads CASSPGQGSLPMNTEAFF. CDR3 sequence (DNA): TGTGCCAGCAGCCCAGGACAGGGGTCTTTACCCATGAACACTGAAGCTTTCTTT.

The chain employs TRBV7-9 and TRBJ2-1; 7 positions match TRBD1. J lost 9 bases, V lost 5 bases, and 4 bases had no gene match. This CDR3 has 12 residues. Germline values: CDR1 SEHNR, CDR2 FQNEAQ (reference sequence). For the CDR3, the DNA is TGTGCCAGCAGCCGGACAGGTCCTGAGCAGTTCTTC. It translates to CASSRTGPEQFF. Complete variable domain (other parts from reference TRBV7-9 and TRBJ2-1): DTGVSQNPRHKITKRGQNVTFRCDPISEHNRLYWYRQTLGQGPEFLTYFQNEAQLEKSRLLSDRFSAERPKGSFSTLEIQRTEQGDSAMYLCASSRTGPEQFFGPGTRLTVL.

The rearrangement joins TRBV6-2 or TRBV6-3 to TRBJ2-7, with a weak D call TRBD2 (5 bases). Per the germline V gene, CDR1 is MNHEY and CDR2 is SVGEGT. The CDR3 covers 16 residues. Trimming shortened V by 0 bases and J by 3 bases, and 15 bases separated the two germline ends. The CDR3 sequence: CASSYSGLDGGYEQYF. The CDR3 coding sequence is TGTGCCAGCAGTTACTCAGGGCTAGACGGAGGCTACGAGCAGTACTTC.

The table lists this clonotype with many counts. The V and J genes are TRBV11-2 and TRBJ2-1, with 14 positions matching TRBD2. Trimming cost V 8 bases and J 9 bases; bases outside gene matches: 6. The CDR3 extends over 14 amino acids. Germline values: CDR1 SGHAT, CDR2 FQNNGV. The CDR3 coding sequence is TGTGCCAGCCGGCGACTAGCGGGAGGGAGTGAGCAGTTCTTC. This codes for CASRRLAGGSEQFF.

CDR3 nucleotide sequence: TGTGCCAGCAGCGTCAGAGGGGGGAAACAAGAGACCCAGTACTTC. Translation: CASSVRGGKQETQYF. V is TRBV7-9 and J is TRBJ2-5; either TRBD1 or TRBD2 may fit D (6 bases each). Germline V gene lookup returns CDR1 SEHNR and CDR2 FQNEAQ (reference sequence). V shed 5 bases and J shed 2 bases, with 15 bases lying between them. The CDR3 loop spans 15 amino acids.

This clonotype was counted once. CDR3 sequence: CASSSRGGAMETQYF. DNA for the CDR3: TGCGCCAGCAGCTCCCGCGGGGGGGCCATGGAGACCCAGTACTTC. This sequence joins TRBV5-1 and TRBJ2-5, with 9 bases that match TRBD2. V lost 3 bases, J lost 5 bases, and 8 bases stayed unmatched. CDR3 size: 15 residues. The germline V gene encodes CDR1 SGHRS and CDR2 YFSETQ.

The rearrangement uses TRBV15 and TRBJ2-6; D is perhaps TRBD2 (5 bases). The CDR3 is made up of 14 amino acids. V lost 6 bases to trimming and J lost 0 bases, with 6 bases between them. Germline CDR1 is LNHNV and CDR2 is YYDKDF (reference sequence). The CDR3 nucleotides read TGTGCCACCAGGGAGGACTCTGGGGCCAACGTCCTGACTTTC. This encodes CATREDSGANVLTF.

This clonotype was counted only a few times. The rearrangement links TRBV7-9 to TRBJ1-2, with 9 bases aligning to TRBD1. Germline-derived CDR1 and CDR2 are SEHNR and FQNEAQ (reference sequence). CDR3 length equals 13 residues. V dropped 6 bases and J dropped 4; count of bases not matched to a gene: 3. DNA of the CDR3: TGTGCCAGCAGAACAGGGGGCACCTATGGCTACACCTTC. As protein: CASRTGGTYGYTF.

Written as DNA, the CDR3 is TGTGCCAGCAGCTTAACAGGGGTCGCTGAAGCTTTCTTT. Residues: CASSLTGVAEAFF. V gene TRBV7-3 combines with J gene TRBJ1-1; the D gene is possibly TRBD1 (5 bases). Germline V gene sequence: CDR1 SGHTA, CDR2 FQGTGA. The CDR3 runs 13 residues. V lost 0 bases and J lost 6, with 8 bases in between.

This clonotype has only a few counts. This CDR3 is CASSYIAGGQPQHF. The CDR3 nucleotides are TGTGCCAGCAGTTACATCGCAGGGGGTCAGCCCCAGCATTTT. The chain combines TRBV6-5 with TRBJ1-5, with 7 nucleotides matching TRBD1. The CDR3 totals 14 residues. After removal of 2 bases from V and 6 bases from J, the junction contained 4 bases not matched to a gene. CDR1 is MNHEY and CDR2 is SVGAGI in the germline V gene.

CDR3 in amino acids: CASRHSGRVFDEQFF. The DNA of the CDR3 is TGTGCCAGCAGACATAGCGGGAGGGTATTTGATGAGCAGTTCTTC. The J gene is TRBJ2-1, the V gene TRBV12-3 or TRBV12-4, with 11 bases matching TRBD2. The CDR3 has 15 residues. V lost 6 bases, J lost 8 bases, and 9 bases stayed unmatched.

This chain connects TRBV5-4 to TRBJ2-6; 10 nucleotides match TRBD1. J gave up 2 bases and V 4 bases, and 6 bases lay outside the gene matches. This CDR3 contains 17 residues. Germline V gives CDR1 SGHNT, CDR2 YYREEE (reference sequence). CDR3 region: CASSRGGTGAGANVLTF. CDR3 sequence (DNA): TGTGCCAGCAGCCGCGGGGGGACAGGGGCTGGGGCCAACGTCCTGACTTTC.

The V call is TRBV27, the J call TRBJ2-7; possible D gene TRBD1, 6 bases. V lost 3 bases and J 5 bases, leaving 14 bases between the germline ends. CDR3 length: 14 amino acids. Germline assignment: CDR1 MNHEY and CDR2 SMNVEV (reference sequence). In DNA form, the CDR3 reads TGTGCCAGCAGTTTTAATCCCCCAGGGGACGAGCAGTACTTC. Translated, it gives CASSFNPPGDEQYF.

The chain recombines TRBV28 with TRBJ2-5, with D possibly being TRBD1 (6 bases). CDR3 size: 13 residues. Between the trimmed V and J ends, which lost 8 bases and 3 bases, there was a span of 13 bases. CDR1 and CDR2 from the germline V gene are MDHEN and SYDVKM. CDR3 nucleotide sequence: TGTGCCAGCTCCAGGGGCGTAGAAGAGACCCAGTACTTC. This sequence encodes CASSRGVEETQYF.

The V call is TRBV23-1, the J call TRBJ2-3; D possibly corresponds to TRBD2 (7 bases). TRBV23-1 is an ORF, and what it does is uncertain. The germline V and J ends were trimmed by 0 bases and 3 bases, with 13 bases remaining between them. There are 16 residues in the CDR3. The DNA of the CDR3 is TGCGCCAGCAGTCAATCGTCCGGGGGGCAAACAGATACGCAGTATTTT. It yields the protein CASSQSSGGQTDTQYF.